This TCR beta chain was sequenced in a study of shared clonotypes between healthy human individuals. Under the authors' procedure: Filtering was not the same, since immunoSEQ gave junction-only sequences without quality scores. Some clones are missing from TCRdb's copy, which holds only in-frame ones; the method was immunoSEQ multiplex PCR. The V and J calls and clone size are taken from that table; D and trimming were inferred from the DNA. The sample has some 2,500,000 clones, approximately 93% seen once; the top ten hold approximately 0.36%. CDR1 and CDR2 from the germline V gene are SGHRS and YFSETQ. V was cut by 0 bases and J by 4 bases, with 17 bases left in between. CDR3 length: 17 residues. Study-level results: What naive subsets generally showed was a larger estimated richness than memory subsets showed.

CD4+ cells yielded CD45RA+ naive and CD45RA-negative memory subsets. Points on this clone: The antigen is unknown.

The sequence was obtained from a man aged 18 to 35 in good health. Some clones in this sample may be carry-over from other donors' samples. This chain connects TRBV5-1 to TRBJ2-1, with D perhaps TRBD2 (6 bases). Source material: naive CD4+ T cells from PBMCs. Subset in this sample: CD45RA+ positively selected. The DNA for the CDR3 is TGCGCCAGCAGCTTGGTTCCGGGGGTCAGTTTTTACAATGAGCAGTTCTTC. Translating gives CASSLVPGVSFYNEQFF.